This T cell receptor beta chain derives from a study of shared clonotypes between healthy human individuals. Across the study: With ages of 18 to 49, the donors were a couple of women and a few men.

Measured with immunoSEQ multiplex PCR; TCRdb has only the in-frame clones, and not every one. The profile shows 2.3 million or so clones, over 90% of them singletons. Donors were healthy HIV-negative adults without recently reported acute infections or vaccinations. V was cut by 1 base and J by 0 bases, with 5 bases left in between. Per the germline V gene, CDR1 is SGHNT and CDR2 is YYREEE (reference sequence). CDR3 length equals 14 residues. Material for sequencing was naive CD4+ T cells from PBMCs. Indicated subset: CD45RA+ positively selected. The TCR comes from a man aged 18 to 30 in good health. Some clones in this sample may be carry-over from other donors' samples. The genes are TRBV5-4 and TRBJ1-3; no reliable D call. CDR3 in DNA: TGTGCCAGCAGCTTGAGAGGCTCTGGAAACACCATATATTTT. It is translated as CASSLRGSGNTIYF.